This T cell receptor beta chain was documented in a study of blood T cell repertoires in COVID-19 (dated by TCRdb to 2018 to 2020). Study-wide context: Collaborator samples came from the United States, Italy and Spain and covered acute and convalescent phases of COVID-19. Where available, HLA class I and class II types were taken from metadata supplied by the sample provider and were not determined by assay-based typing. The repertoires were released in a freely available public database intended as a resource for research on the immune response to SARS-CoV-2. Samples came from the ongoing ImmuneRACE study (first 160 participants) plus 1,254 subjects from 6 global collaborators. Nearly every sample came with metadata listing a de-identified subject ID, COVID-19 status, age in years and sex. The material from the prospective study consisted of cDNA or gDNA derived from T cells, B-cell-depleted T cells, or PBMCs. The dataset comprised deeply sampled blood TCRbeta repertoires from subjects exposed to, actively infected with, or recovered from COVID-19. Here is what the overall study found, with its caveats: The quantity of clinical and demographic metadata differed by source and by participant and was supplied without curation.

In the germline V gene, CDR1 corresponds to KGHSH and CDR2 to LQKENI. Relative to germline, V is 2 bases shorter and J is 5 bases shorter, with 12 bases between their ends. The CDR3, cysteine through phenylalanine, is 14 amino acids long. CDR3 DNA only is kept here, 42 bases in frame from base 1. One collaborating source in Seattle enrolled patients during active infection and followed them longitudinally through the course of disease. Collaborating institutions collected whole blood in K2EDTA tubes following their own protocols. Collaborator samples were shipped for TCRbeta analysis as frozen whole blood, isolated PBMCs, or DNA extracted from either sample type. On this clone itself: It has no known antigen specificity. The input lacks base qualities; no much larger clone sits a single base away.

TCRbeta CDR3 regions were amplified from genomic DNA by means of the immunoSEQ Assay, a bias-controlled multiplex PCR. The source study handled its data this way. Within the assay, amplification of reference gene primers was used to estimate how many nucleated cells each sample contained. To quantify the absolute abundance of each unique TCRbeta CDR3 rearrangement, sequence reads were collapsed and filtered. Productive Simpson clonality was computed per sample as the square root of Simpson's diversity index over productive rearrangements. TCRdb re-hosts the immuneACCESS table, in-frame sequences only. Its copies lack some clones; in the studies checked, an unresolved V gene accounts for under half of them, and the cause for the rest is not known. V, J and clone size reflect that table, while D and trimming were determined from the DNA. The sample profile shows roughly 190,000 clones; roughly 90% of them were found once. 11% of the sample lies in the top ten.

Here the chain combines TRBV18 and TRBJ1-2, and TRBD1 may be the D gene, going by 6 matching bases. The source material was peripheral blood. The clonotype comes from a woman aged 55-69 years with COVID-19, enrolled during active disease. CDR3 region: CASSPGAGVYGYTF. The bases are TGTGCCAGCTCACCAGGGGCAGGGGTATATGGCTACACCTTC.